This note documents a single T cell receptor (beta chain) sequence. This specimen comes from a study of blood T cell repertoires in COVID-19. In the study overall: Sites across the United States, Italy and Spain contributed samples from acute and convalescent COVID-19.

What the recovered Cohort 3 donors had was two negative PCRs, clearance, or symptom resolution. TCRdb's table, derived via immunoSEQ multiplex PCR, lists solely in-frame clones and lacks some. The sample records 200,000 to 250,000 clones, 70% to 90% being singletons. This CDR3 has 14 residues. V lost 2 bases and J 5 bases, leaving 13 bases between the germline ends. Looked up from germline, CDR1 is SGHVS and CDR2 is FNYEAQ. The source material was PBMCs or T cells enriched from blood (not recorded which). The TCR originated in a man between 40 and 49 years old who had recovered from COVID-19. The chain couples TRBV7-6 to TRBJ2-7; D gene uncertain. The CDR3 DNA is TGTGCCAGCAGCTTACTGACTCCAAGAGACGAGCAGTACTTC. Translated: CASSLLTPRDEQYF.